The rows below give T cell receptor beta chains drawn from one sample of a study of regulatory T cells in long-lasting Graves disease. Each CDR3 protein gets one entry after TCRdb re-called the multiplex PCR reads with MiXCR. The sample carries more than 400,000 distinct CDR3 sequences, around 15% recorded once. This same sample was also part of a study on T cells in Graves' hyperthyroidism and ophthalmopathy.

Material: peripheral blood mononuclear cells (PBMCs), obtained at new diagnosis, from a patient treated with antithyroid drugs. The receptors come from a man aged 35-49 years with Graves disease. Each CDR3 is given with its conserved first and last residue. A D gene is named only where the DNA matches it firmly. Size is stated for part of the rows, as once, few or many counts, or as a class when the clone is expanded.

J gene: TRBJ2-5
clone size: many
D gene: TRBD1
V gene: TRBV12-3/TRBV12-4
CDR3 DNA: TGTGCCAGCAGTCCGGGACAGGGAAGTGAGACCCAGTACTTC
CDR3 protein: CASSPGQGSETQYF

J gene: TRBJ1-2
clone size: once
D gene: -
V gene: TRBV24-1
CDR3 DNA: TGTGCCACCAGTGATTCGATCCGGGACAAGGGAGGCTACACCTTC
CDR3 protein: CATSDSIRDKGGYTF

J gene: TRBJ1-3
clone size: many
D gene: TRBD1
V gene: TRBV28
CDR3 DNA: TGTGCCAGCAACCGACAGGGGCAAGGAAACACCATATATTTT
CDR3 protein: CASNRQGQGNTIYF

J gene: TRBJ1-1
clone size: once
D gene: TRBD1
V gene: TRBV2
CDR3 DNA: TGTGCCAGCAATAAAGACAGGGGGCGAGTCACTGAAGCTTTCTTT
CDR3 protein: CASNKDRGRVTEAFF

J gene: TRBJ1-5
clone size: few
D gene: -
V gene: TRBV6-2/TRBV6-3
CDR3 DNA: TGTGCCAGCAGTCCGCGACCTCCGGGACCCGGGGGCAATCAGCCCCAGCATTTT
CDR3 protein: CASSPRPPGPGGNQPQHF

J gene: TRBJ2-7
clone size: -
D gene: TRBD2
V gene: TRBV4-1
CDR3 DNA: TGCGCCAGCAGCCAGTGGGAGGGACTAGCGGGACTCGAGCAGTACTTC
CDR3 protein: CASSQWEGLAGLEQYF

J gene: TRBJ2-2
clone size: many
D gene: -
V gene: TRBV5-1
CDR3 DNA: TGTGCCAGCAGTTCGAACACCGGGGAGCTGTTTTTT
CDR3 protein: CASSSNTGELFF

J gene: TRBJ2-7
clone size: many
D gene: -
V gene: TRBV27
CDR3 DNA: TGTGCCAGCAGTTTATCGAAGGGGGTACACGAGCAGTACTTC
CDR3 protein: CASSLSKGVHEQYF

J gene: TRBJ1-5
clone size: many
D gene: -
V gene: TRBV2
CDR3 DNA: TGTGCCAGCAGTGAATTTTGGGATCAGCCCCAGCATTTT
CDR3 protein: CASSEFWDQPQHF

J gene: TRBJ2-1
clone size: -
D gene: TRBD2
V gene: TRBV6-1
CDR3 DNA: TGTGCCAGCGGAAGCGGGAGGATATCCTACAATGAGCAGTTCTTC
CDR3 protein: CASGSGRISYNEQFF

J gene: TRBJ1-5
clone size: -
D gene: TRBD1
V gene: TRBV20-1
CDR3 DNA: TGCAGTGCTAGAGGGGGACAGGGGGCGCGTGGAAATCAGCCCCAGCATTTT
CDR3 protein: CSARGGQGARGNQPQHF

J gene: TRBJ2-1
clone size: few
D gene: TRBD2
V gene: TRBV29-1
CDR3 DNA: TGCAGCGTTGAAAGACTAGCGGGAGGAACTGAGCAGTTCTTC
CDR3 protein: CSVERLAGGTEQFF

J gene: TRBJ2-7
clone size: -
D gene: -
V gene: TRBV20-1
CDR3 DNA: TGCAGTGCCTGGGGGCGGAGAAGCCACGAGCAGTACTTC
CDR3 protein: CSAWGRRSHEQYF

J gene: TRBJ2-1
clone size: many
D gene: -
V gene: TRBV5-1
CDR3 DNA: TGCGCCAGCAGCCCGGAGGGCAGGGGATTCAATGAGCAGTTCTTC
CDR3 protein: CASSPEGRGFNEQFF

J gene: TRBJ2-7
clone size: many
D gene: -
V gene: TRBV28
CDR3 DNA: TGTGCCAGCAGTCAAGGGGGGGGGAGCTCCTACGAGCAGTACTTC
CDR3 protein: CASSQGGGSSYEQYF

J gene: TRBJ2-1
clone size: many
D gene: TRBD1
V gene: TRBV29-1
CDR3 DNA: TGCAGCGTCCAGGGGGTCCCCTACAATGAGCAGTTCTTC
CDR3 protein: CSVQGVPYNEQFF

J gene: TRBJ1-2
clone size: many
D gene: -
V gene: TRBV9
CDR3 DNA: TGTGCCAGCAGCGTAGCGGGCCGCGCAACCTCCTATGGCTACACCTTC
CDR3 protein: CASSVAGRATSYGYTF

J gene: TRBJ2-7
clone size: many
D gene: -
V gene: TRBV18
CDR3 DNA: TGTGCCAGCTCAGGGGACCACGAGCAGTACTTC
CDR3 protein: CASSGDHEQYF

J gene: TRBJ1-1
clone size: -
D gene: -
V gene: TRBV29-1
CDR3 DNA: TGCAGCGCTGTACGGCTCGAAGGCCCTGAAGCTTTCTTT
CDR3 protein: CSAVRLEGPEAFF

J gene: TRBJ2-2
clone size: -
D gene: -
V gene: TRBV5-1
CDR3 DNA: TGCGCCAGCAGCTTGTCCGCTGGTAGGCGGGAGGAGCTGTTTTTT
CDR3 protein: CASSLSAGRREELFF

J gene: TRBJ2-7
clone size: many
D gene: -
V gene: TRBV7-9
CDR3 DNA: TGTGCCAGCAGCTTAGGGGGTCGGGGACACATCTCCTACGAGCAGTACTTC
CDR3 protein: CASSLGGRGHISYEQYF

J gene: TRBJ2-7
clone size: many
D gene: TRBD2
V gene: TRBV6-1
CDR3 DNA: TGTGCCAGCAAAGTAGCGGGAGGCCTCGGCGAGCAGTACTTC
CDR3 protein: CASKVAGGLGEQYF

J gene: TRBJ1-5
clone size: many
D gene: -
V gene: TRBV5-5
CDR3 DNA: TGCGCCAGCAGCTCTTCCGGGGATAGCAATCAGCCCCAGCATTTT
CDR3 protein: CASSSSGDSNQPQHF

J gene: TRBJ2-5
clone size: many
D gene: -
V gene: TRBV18
CDR3 DNA: TGTGCCAGCTCACCACCGCCTAGTGAGGAGACCCAGTACTTC
CDR3 protein: CASSPPPSEETQYF

J gene: TRBJ1-2
clone size: many
D gene: -
V gene: TRBV3-1
CDR3 DNA: TGTGCCAGCAGCCAACCGGACAGCGGCTATGGCTACACCTTC
CDR3 protein: CASSQPDSGYGYTF

J gene: TRBJ2-7
clone size: many
D gene: TRBD2
V gene: TRBV28
CDR3 DNA: TGTGCCAGCAGAGGCACTAGCGGAGGGGCCTACGAGCAGTACTTC
CDR3 protein: CASRGTSGGAYEQYF

J gene: TRBJ2-3
clone size: many
D gene: TRBD2
V gene: TRBV30
CDR3 DNA: TGTGCCTGGAGTGTAGGTCTAGCGGGAGTTGATACGCAGTATTTT
CDR3 protein: CAWSVGLAGVDTQYF

J gene: TRBJ2-1
clone size: -
D gene: TRBD2
V gene: TRBV4-1
CDR3 DNA: TGCGCCAGCAGCCTTATACCGGGACTAGCGGACAATGAGCAGTTCTTC
CDR3 protein: CASSLIPGLADNEQFF

J gene: TRBJ2-1
clone size: -
D gene: TRBD2
V gene: TRBV11-2
CDR3 DNA: TGTGCCAGCAGCGCTCCGGGACTAGCGGGAATTGAGCAGTTCTTC
CDR3 protein: CASSAPGLAGIEQFF

J gene: TRBJ2-1
clone size: few
D gene: -
V gene: TRBV3-1
CDR3 DNA: TGTGCCAGCAGCCAAGGGTCGGTTCGGGGCAATGAGCAGTTCTTC
CDR3 protein: CASSQGSVRGNEQFF

J gene: TRBJ2-5
clone size: -
D gene: -
V gene: TRBV7-9
CDR3 DNA: TGTGCCAGCAGCCCAAGGGACACGCAAGAGACCCAGTACTTC
CDR3 protein: CASSPRDTQETQYF

J gene: TRBJ2-1
clone size: many
D gene: -
V gene: TRBV2
CDR3 DNA: TGTGCCAGCAGTCCGGCTGCCGCCTACAATGAGCAGTTCTTC
CDR3 protein: CASSPAAAYNEQFF

J gene: TRBJ1-1
clone size: many
D gene: -
V gene: TRBV12-3/TRBV12-4
CDR3 DNA: TGTGCCAGCAGTTTTGGACAAGAAGCTTTCTTT
CDR3 protein: CASSFGQEAFF